The TCR beta chain described here comes from a study of blood T cells in healthy people across ages. Notes on the study in general: Investigators viewed diversity estimates from one million T cells as underestimates, the study reported.

Note on this clonotype: Its antigen is currently unknown.

A second PCR, run for about 7 to 11 cycles, used a sample-barcoded 5' primer plus a J-beta primer mix. At least 2.5 million CDR3-containing paired-end reads were obtained per sample. TCRdb redid the calling of the 5' RACE reads with MiXCR, one entry per CDR3 protein. The sample includes about 1.8 million distinct CDR3 sequences, roughly 52% seen only once; the top ten take less than 2.5%. The CDR3 consists of 16 residues. V was cut by 0 bases and J by 1 base, with 12 bases left in between. Germline lookup yields CDR1 SQVTM and CDR2 ANQGSEA. This TCR was sampled from a woman aged 40 to 50 in good health. The sequencing input was blood. This sequence joins TRBV29-1 and TRBJ2-2; D possibly matches TRBD1 or TRBD2 (5 bases each). Here the CDR3 reads CSVEDAGTLNTGELFF. In DNA, the CDR3 is TGCAGCGTTGAAGATGCCGGGACCCTGAACACCGGGGAGCTGTTTTTT.